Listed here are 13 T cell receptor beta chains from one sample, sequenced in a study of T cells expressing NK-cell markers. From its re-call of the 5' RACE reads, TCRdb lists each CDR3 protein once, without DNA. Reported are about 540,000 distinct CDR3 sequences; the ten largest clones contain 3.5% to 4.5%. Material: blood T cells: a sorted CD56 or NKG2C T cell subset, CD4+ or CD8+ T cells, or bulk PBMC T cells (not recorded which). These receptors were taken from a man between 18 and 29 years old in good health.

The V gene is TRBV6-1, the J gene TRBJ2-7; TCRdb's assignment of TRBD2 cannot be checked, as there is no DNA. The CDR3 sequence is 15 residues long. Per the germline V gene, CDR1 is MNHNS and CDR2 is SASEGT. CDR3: CASGLAGGPRSEQYF.

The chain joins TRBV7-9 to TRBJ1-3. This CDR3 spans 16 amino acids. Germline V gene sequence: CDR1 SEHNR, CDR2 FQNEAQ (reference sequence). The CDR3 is CASSTTSEDSGNTIYF.

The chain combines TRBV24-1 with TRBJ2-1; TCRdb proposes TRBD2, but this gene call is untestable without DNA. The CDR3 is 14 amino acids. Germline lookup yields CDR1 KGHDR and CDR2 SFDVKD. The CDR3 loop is CATSVSGQDHEQFF.

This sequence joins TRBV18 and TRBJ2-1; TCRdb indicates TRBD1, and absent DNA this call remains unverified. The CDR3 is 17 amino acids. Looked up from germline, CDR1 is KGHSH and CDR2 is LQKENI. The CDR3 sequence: CASSLSTGPISYNEQFF.

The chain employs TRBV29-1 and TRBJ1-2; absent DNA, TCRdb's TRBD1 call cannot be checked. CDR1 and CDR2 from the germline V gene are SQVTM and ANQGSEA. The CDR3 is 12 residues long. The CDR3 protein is CSVESRAYGYTF.

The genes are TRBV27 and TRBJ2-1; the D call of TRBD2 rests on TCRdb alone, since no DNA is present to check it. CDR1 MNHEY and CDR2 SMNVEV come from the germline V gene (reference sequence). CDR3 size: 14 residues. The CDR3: CASSFAGGANEQFF.

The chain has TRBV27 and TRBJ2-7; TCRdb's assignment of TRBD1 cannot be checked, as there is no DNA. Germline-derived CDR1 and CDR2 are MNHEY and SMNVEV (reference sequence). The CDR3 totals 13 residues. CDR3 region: CAARTPQGSEQYF.

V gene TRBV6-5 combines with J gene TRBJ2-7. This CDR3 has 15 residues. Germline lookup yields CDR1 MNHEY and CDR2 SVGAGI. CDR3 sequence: CASSYSLVELGEQYF.

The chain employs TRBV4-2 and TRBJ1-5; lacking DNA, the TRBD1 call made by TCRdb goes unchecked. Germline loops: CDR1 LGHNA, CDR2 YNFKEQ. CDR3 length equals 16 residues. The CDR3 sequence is CASSQAPESGMQPQHF.

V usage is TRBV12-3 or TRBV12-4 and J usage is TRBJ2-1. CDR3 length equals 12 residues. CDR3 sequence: CASSLTAHEQFF.

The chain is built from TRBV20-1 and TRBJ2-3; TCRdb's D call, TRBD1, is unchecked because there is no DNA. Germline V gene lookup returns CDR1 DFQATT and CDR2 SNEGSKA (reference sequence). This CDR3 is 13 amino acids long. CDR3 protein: CSACRAPSDTQYF.

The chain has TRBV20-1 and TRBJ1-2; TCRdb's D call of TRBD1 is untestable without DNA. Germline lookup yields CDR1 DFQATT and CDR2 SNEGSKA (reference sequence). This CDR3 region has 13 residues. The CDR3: CSATQTGLYGYTF.

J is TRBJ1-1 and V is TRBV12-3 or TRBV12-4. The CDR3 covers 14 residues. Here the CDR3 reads CASILARMNTEAFF.